Following are 28 T cell receptor beta chains from one sample sequenced in a study of blood T cells in healthy people across ages. Together with a sample-barcoded 5' primer, a J-beta primer mix was included in a second PCR lasting roughly 7 to 11 cycles. TCRdb ran MiXCR on the 5' RACE reads and lists one entry per CDR3 protein. The table includes over 1,500,000 distinct CDR3 sequences, 39% detected once. Material: blood. Receptor source: a human donor in good health.

This clonotype was seen a handful of times. CDR3 residues: CASSLSPTLNTEAFF. The CDR3, as DNA: TGTGCCAGCAGCCTTTCACCGACATTGAACACTGAAGCTTTCTTT. V gene TRBV7-8 combines with J gene TRBJ1-1; D unresolved. Germline CDR1 and CDR2: SGHVS and FQNEAQ. The CDR3 loop spans 15 amino acids. V was trimmed by 5 bases and J by 0 bases, leaving 13 bases between them.

This clonotype was counted only a few times. The chain recombines TRBV20-1 with TRBJ2-3; the match to TRBD2 covers 11 bases. The J segment lost 4 bases and the V segment lost 4 bases, leaving 7 bases of the junction unmatched. CDR3 length: 15 residues. Germline V lookup: CDR1 DFQATT, CDR2 SNEGSKA (reference sequence). The CDR3 region has the DNA TGCAGTGCTAACCGACTAGCGGGGAGGGCAGATACGCAGTATTTT. This translates into CSANRLAGRADTQYF.

This clonotype was counted only a few times. The chain has TRBV10-3 and TRBJ1-2; 7 positions match TRBD1. CDR3 length equals 14 residues. Germline assignment: CDR1 ENHRY and CDR2 SYGVKD. V trimming: 6 bases; J trimming: 2 bases; junction bases outside the gene matches: 6. The chain's CDR3 is CAIRPGGVNYGYTF. Written as DNA, the CDR3 is TGTGCCATCAGGCCAGGGGGGGTGAACTATGGCTACACCTTC.

The V gene is TRBV7-9, the J gene TRBJ1-4, with D possibly matching TRBD1 (5 bases). Germline assignment: CDR1 SEHNR and CDR2 FQNEAQ (reference sequence). Deletions cut 4 bases from V and 5 bases from J, with 11 bases between. This CDR3 is built from 14 residues. CDR3 DNA sequence: TGTGCCAGCAGCTCGGACATCGTGAATGAAAAACTGTTTTTT. Translating gives CASSSDIVNEKLFF.

The chain joins TRBV4-1 to TRBJ2-5; either TRBD1 or TRBD2 may fit D (6 bases each). The CDR3 totals 13 residues. Germline V gives CDR1 MGHRA, CDR2 YSYEKL. The germline V and J ends were trimmed by 4 bases and 12 bases, with 18 bases remaining between them. CDR3 amino acids: CASSLLKGGEEYF. For the CDR3, the DNA is TGCGCCAGCAGCCTTCTCAAGGGGGGTGAGGAGTACTTC.

The rearrangement uses TRBV5-1 and TRBJ2-7, with D maybe TRBD2 (5 bases). The J call may not be correct, given that the DNA end is closer to TRBJ2-5. The germline V gene encodes CDR1 SGHRS and CDR2 YFSETQ. The CDR3 has 15 amino acids. The CDR3 coding sequence is TGCGCCAGCAGCTTGGCCGCTGGGGTAGCGGAGACCCAGTACTTC. Residues: CASSLAAGVAETQYF.

The gene calls are TRBV28 and TRBJ1-4; D possibly corresponds to TRBD1 (6 bases). From germline, CDR1 is MDHEN and CDR2 SYDVKM. The CDR3 is 13 residues long. The ends were cut back, 6 bases at V and 7 bases at J, with 12 bases in the middle. The CDR3 is CASRGQVREKLFF. The CDR3 DNA reads as TGTGCCAGCAGGGGACAAGTCCGTGAAAAACTGTTTTTT.

This clonotype was found once. This chain connects TRBV10-3 to TRBJ2-5, with 12 bases that match TRBD2. The assigned J gene may be wrong: the sequence end matches TRBJ2-7 better. In germline, CDR1 is ENHRY, CDR2 SYGVKD. CDR3 length: 14 amino acids. CDR3 sequence: CAIGKTSGGDEQYF. The CDR3, as DNA: TGTGCCATCGGAAAGACTAGCGGGGGAGACGAGCAGTACTTC.

This clonotype was found a few times. The CDR3 here is CASSPDRRGTDTQYF. The CDR3 DNA follows: TGTGCCAGCAGCCCGGACAGAAGGGGCACAGATACGCAGTATTTT. The V and J genes are TRBV5-6 and TRBJ2-3, with D maybe TRBD1 (6 bases). The CDR3 consists of 15 residues. V lost 4 bases and J lost 1, with 13 bases in between. CDR1 SGHDT and CDR2 YYEEEE come from the germline V gene.

The V and J genes are TRBV7-8 and TRBJ2-1; 12 positions agree with TRBD2. The CDR3 totals 18 residues. CDR1 and CDR2 (germline): SGHVS, FQNEAQ. Trimming took 5 bases from V and 5 from J; bases not matched to a gene: 13. CDR3 in DNA: TGTGCCAGCAGCCCGAGACTAGCGGGGGACCAAAATCACAATGAGCAGTTCTTC. Its translation: CASSPRLAGDQNHNEQFF.

The chain couples TRBV4-2 to TRBJ2-6, with D unresolved. The length of the CDR3 is 17 residues. Trimming shortened V by 0 bases and J by 1 base, and 10 bases separated the two germline ends. In germline, CDR1 is LGHNA, CDR2 YNFKEQ. The CDR3 DNA follows: TGTGCCAGCAGCCAAGATCCCATAAGATCTGGGGCCAACGTCCTGACTTTC. Translating gives CASSQDPIRSGANVLTF.

The chain is built from TRBV13 and TRBJ2-1; D remains ambiguous. The CDR3 covers 12 residues. Germline V gene lookup returns CDR1 PRHDT and CDR2 FYEKMQ (reference sequence). V was trimmed by 5 bases and J by 9 bases, leaving 11 bases between them. This CDR3 reads CASSLFGGEQFF. The CDR3 bases are TGTGCCAGCAGCCTTTTCGGCGGTGAGCAGTTCTTC.

A word on this clonotype: At one end, the junction sequence differs from germline, possibly due to a read error. V usage is TRBV20-1 and J usage is TRBJ1-2; D unresolved. CDR1 and CDR2 from the germline V gene are DFQATT and SNEGSKA (reference sequence). The CDR3 covers 13 residues. The CDR3 DNA reads TGCAGTGCTAGAGAAAGTGGGAGAGGTGGCTGCACCTTC. This codes for CSARESGRGGCTF.

The genes are TRBV20-1 and TRBJ2-4, with D possibly being TRBD1 or TRBD2 (6 bases each). The J call may be in error: the DNA end matches TRBJ2-7 better. Germline V gene sequence: CDR1 DFQATT, CDR2 SNEGSKA (reference sequence). The CDR3 contains 13 residues. Here the CDR3 reads CSAPTGAQDEQYF. CDR3 DNA: TGCAGTGCCCCTACGGGGGCCCAGGACGAGCAGTACTTC.

V is TRBV3-1 and J is TRBJ2-7; 7 bases are a match to TRBD2. The CDR3 extends over 15 amino acids. Per germline, CDR1 LGHDT and CDR2 YNNKEL (reference sequence). The J segment lost 4 bases and the V segment lost 1 base, leaving 7 bases of the junction unmatched. In nucleotides, the CDR3 is TGTGCCAGCAGCCAAGGACCGGGACTAACATACGAGCAGTACTTC. Translated: CASSQGPGLTYEQYF.

Of note for this clonotype: The junction differs from germline at one of its ends, possibly a read error. The J gene is TRBJ2-7, the V gene TRBV20-1, with 10 bases aligning to TRBD2. CDR3 length: 14 residues. Per germline, CDR1 DFQATT and CDR2 SNEGSKA (reference sequence). This CDR3 reads CSMTSGFTTYERYF. The CDR3 bases are TGCAGCATGACTAGCGGGTTTACAACCTACGAGCGGTACTTC.

The CDR3 is CASSLTGQPYGYTF. The CDR3 region has the DNA TGTGCCAGCAGCCTGACGGGACAACCTTATGGCTACACCTTC. The J gene is TRBJ1-2, the V gene TRBV7-2, with D perhaps matching TRBD1 (6 bases). CDR3 size: 14 residues. Trimming stripped 5 bases from V and 5 bases from J, with 15 bases between. Germline values: CDR1 SGHTA, CDR2 FQGNSA. Complete variable domain (other parts from reference TRBV7-2 and TRBJ1-2): GAGVSQSPSNKVTEKGKDVELRCDPISGHTALYWYRQSLGQGLEFLIYFQGNSAPDKSGLPSDRFSAERTGGSVSTLTIQRTQQEDSAVYLCASSLTGQPYGYTFGSGTRLTVV.

This clonotype was recorded a few times. The J gene is TRBJ2-3, the V gene TRBV4-2; 7 bases are a match to TRBD2. The trim removed 1 base at V and 1 base at J, leaving 5 bases unmatched. The germline V gene encodes CDR1 LGHNA and CDR2 YNFKEQ. This CDR3 region has 16 residues. The CDR3 nucleotides read TGTGCCAGCAGCCAAGTAGGTCTAGCGGGCACAGATACGCAGTATTTT. Its translation is CASSQVGLAGTDTQYF.

This clonotype turned up a few times. The chain carries TRBV28 and TRBJ2-4; D not resolved. Germline V lookup: CDR1 MDHEN, CDR2 SYDVKM. This CDR3 comprises 17 residues. V was clipped by 5 bases and J by 1 base, with 18 bases between them. The DNA of the CDR3 is TGTGCCAGCAGTCCCCCGCGGACCATTTTGGCCAAAAACATTCAGTACTTC. It encodes CASSPPRTILAKNIQYF.

The chain recombines TRBV24-1 with TRBJ2-5; TRBD1 aligns across 8 bases. There are 16 residues in the CDR3. V shed 4 bases and J 4 bases; nucleotides not matched to a gene: 10. Germline CDR1 and CDR2: KGHDR and SFDVKD. The CDR3 is CATSDPTAGGRETQYF. The CDR3 DNA sequence: TGTGCCACCAGTGACCCTACGGCAGGGGGCAGAGAGACCCAGTACTTC.

This chain links TRBV5-5 with TRBJ1-5; D perhaps matches TRBD1 (5 bases). V was cut by 0 bases and J by 5 bases, with 12 bases left in between. Germline V gene lookup returns CDR1 SGHKS and CDR2 YYEKEE (reference sequence). The CDR3 is 15 residues long. The CDR3 nucleotides read TGTGCCAGCAGCTTGGATGGCAGGGCGCATCAGCCCCAGCATTTT. Translated, it gives CASSLDGRAHQPQHF.

The CDR3 spells CASSSGQGGREKLFF. CDR3 bases: TGTGCCAGCAGCTCCGGACAGGGCGGTCGGGAAAAACTGTTTTTT. The chain links TRBV4-2 to TRBJ1-4; TRBD1 matches 8 bases. Germline V lookup: CDR1 LGHNA, CDR2 YNFKEQ. The trim removed 5 bases at V and 8 bases at J, leaving 10 bases unmatched. The CDR3 consists of 15 residues.

This sequence joins TRBV4-2 and TRBJ1-2; tentatively, D is TRBD1 (5 bases). This CDR3 has 15 residues. CDR1 and CDR2 from the germline V gene are LGHNA and YNFKEQ. The V gene lost 4 bases and the J gene lost 3 bases, with 15 bases spanning the gap. CDR3 sequence (DNA): TGTGCCAGCAGCCCTCAGGGAGACTCAGACTATGGCTACACCTTC. It translates to CASSPQGDSDYGYTF.

The chain recombines TRBV7-9 with TRBJ1-1; D is perhaps TRBD1 (5 bases). CDR3 length equals 14 residues. Trimming stripped 5 bases from V and 4 bases from J, with 14 bases between. Germline V gene sequence: CDR1 SEHNR, CDR2 FQNEAQ (reference sequence). The CDR3 DNA follows: TGTGCCAGCAGCCCCGGACGACAGAGCACTGAAGCTTTCTTT. This encodes CASSPGRQSTEAFF.

The rearrangement links TRBV4-3 to TRBJ1-5; D ambiguous. Per the germline V gene, CDR1 is LGHNA and CDR2 is YSLEER. V was cut by 0 bases and J by 7 bases, with 16 bases left in between. CDR3 length: 16 residues. This CDR3 reads CASSQDGGVGSQPQHF. The CDR3 DNA follows: TGCGCCAGCAGCCAAGATGGCGGCGTCGGAAGCCAGCCCCAGCATTTT.

This clonotype was detected only once. Possible read error: a much larger clone is one base away. The V call is TRBV7-2, the J call TRBJ2-6, with D uncertain. This CDR3 has 14 residues. Germline values: CDR1 SGHTA, CDR2 FQGNSA. The CDR3 region is CANSFLSGANVLTF. Written as DNA, the CDR3 is TGTGCCAACAGCTTCCTCTCTGGGGCCAACGTCCTGACTTTC.

This clonotype was seen only a few times. The chain couples TRBV5-1 to TRBJ2-3; 13 nucleotides agree with TRBD2. Germline CDR1 and CDR2: SGHRS and YFSETQ. The CDR3 sequence is 16 residues long. Unmatched junction bases numbered 6, after V lost 3 bases and J lost 5 bases. In DNA form, the CDR3 reads TGCGCCAGCAGCTCGAGGACTAGCGGGGGTAAAGATACGCAGTATTTT. Translated, it gives CASSSRTSGGKDTQYF.

In its sample, this clonotype was seen many times. The CDR3 coding sequence is TGCGCCAGCAGCTTGGCCGGGACAGGGATCTACGAGCAGTACTTC. Protein product: CASSLAGTGIYEQYF. The chain has TRBV5-1 and TRBJ2-7, with 9 positions matching TRBD1. CDR1 and CDR2 (germline): SGHRS, YFSETQ. The CDR3 contains 15 residues. V lost 0 bases and J lost 3; bases outside the gene matches: 4.